This TCR beta chain was sequenced during a study of blood T cell repertoires in COVID-19 (dated by TCRdb to 2020 to 2022). Regarding the study in general: Samples covering the acute and convalescent phases of COVID-19 were provided by collaborators in the United States, Italy and Spain. Samples came from the ongoing ImmuneRACE study (first 160 participants) plus 1,254 subjects from 6 global collaborators. Subjects who had been exposed to COVID-19, were actively infected with it, or had recovered from it provided the deeply sampled blood TCRbeta repertoires that made up the dataset. Where available, HLA class I and class II types were taken from metadata supplied by the sample provider and were not determined by assay-based typing. The material from the prospective study consisted of cDNA or gDNA derived from T cells, B-cell-depleted T cells, or PBMCs. A de-identified subject ID, COVID-19 status, age in years and sex were almost always included in the sample metadata. The repertoires were made available in a free public database intended to serve as a resource for research on the immune response to SARS-CoV-2. General study outcomes and caveats: The amount of clinical and demographic metadata varied by source and participant and was provided uncurated.

TCRbeta CDR3 regions were amplified from genomic DNA using the immunoSEQ Assay, a bias-controlled multiplex PCR. The authors' pipeline ran thus. Nucleated cell counts per sample were estimated from amplification of reference gene primers within the assay. To quantify the absolute abundance of each unique TCRbeta CDR3 rearrangement, sequence reads were collapsed and filtered. For each sample, productive Simpson clonality was calculated by taking the square root of Simpson's diversity index across productive rearrangements. TCRdb stores this immuneACCESS table with in-frame sequences only. Part of the clones is absent; in the studies checked, under half of the shortfall reflects unresolved V genes, and no reason is known for the rest. V, J and clone size are taken as reported in that table, and D and trimming were inferred from the DNA itself. The sample profile shows roughly 45,000 clones; about 85% of them were found once. Together, the top ten hold under 6% of the sample.

CDR1 is given as SGHNT and CDR2 as YYREEE, both from the germline V gene (reference sequence). The CDR3 covers 16 residues, taking in both the cysteine and the phenylalanine. The kept DNA is CDR3 alone, 48 bases in frame from the first base. V is trimmed back by 3 bases and J by 3 bases, and the junction contains 4 bases that no gene match accounts for. Whole blood was collected in K2EDTA tubes by collaborating institutions according to the institutions' own protocols. For TCRbeta analysis, collaborators shipped samples as frozen whole blood, isolated PBMCs, or DNA extracted from either of those sample types. This clone occurred once. No antigen is known for it. No clone much larger than this one lies a single base away; base qualities are absent.

The chain is made from TRBV5-4 and TRBJ2-1; a stretch of 12 junction bases matches TRBD2. The source material was peripheral blood. The sequence was obtained from a man between 50 and 59 years old with active COVID-19. The CDR3 sequence is CASSSGLAGRYNEQFF. Read as DNA, the sequence is TGTGCCAGCAGCTCGGGACTAGCGGGCCGCTACAATGAGCAGTTCTTC.